This T cell receptor (beta chain) was documented in a study of T cell responses to AZD1222 COVID-19 vaccine. Germline V CDR1 and CDR2: SGHNT, YYREEE (reference sequence). V shed 3 bases and J shed 2 bases, with 8 bases lying between them. The CDR3 sequence is 13 residues long. Only in-frame clones appear in the TCRdb table, and some are missing; sequencing was by immunoSEQ multiplex PCR. The sample has over 130,000 clones, over 75% seen once. The rearrangement uses TRBV5-4 and TRBJ2-5; D is possibly TRBD1 or TRBD2 (6 bases each). The TCR originated in an adult who received the AZD1222 COVID-19 vaccine. The sequenced sample was peripheral blood, obtained 28 days after the second AZD1222 dose. The CDR3 here is CASSWRGQETQYF. In DNA, the CDR3 is TGTGCCAGCAGCTGGAGGGGGCAAGAGACCCAGTACTTC. Supplemented by reference TRBV5-4 and TRBJ2-5, the full variable domain reads ETGVTQSPTHLIKTRGQQVTLRCSSQSGHNTVSWYQQALGQGPQFIFQYYREEENGRGNFPPRFSGLQFPNYSSELNVNALELDDSALYLCASSWRGQETQYFGPGTRLLVL.